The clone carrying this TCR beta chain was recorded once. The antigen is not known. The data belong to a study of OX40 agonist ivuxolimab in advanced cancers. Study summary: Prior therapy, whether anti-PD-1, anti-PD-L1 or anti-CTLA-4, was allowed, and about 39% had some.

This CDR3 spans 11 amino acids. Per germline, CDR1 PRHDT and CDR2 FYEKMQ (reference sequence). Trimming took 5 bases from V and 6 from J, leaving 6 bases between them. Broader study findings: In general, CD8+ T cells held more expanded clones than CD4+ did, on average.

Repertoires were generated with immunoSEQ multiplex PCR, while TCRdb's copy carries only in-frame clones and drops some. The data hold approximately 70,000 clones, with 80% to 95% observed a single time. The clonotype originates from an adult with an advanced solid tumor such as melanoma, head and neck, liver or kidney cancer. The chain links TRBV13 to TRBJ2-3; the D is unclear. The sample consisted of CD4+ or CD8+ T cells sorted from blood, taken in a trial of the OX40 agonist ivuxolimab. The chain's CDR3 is CASSQGDTQYF. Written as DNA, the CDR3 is TGTGCCAGCAGCCAAGGGGATACGCAGTATTTT.